The 2 T cell receptor beta chains reported below all come from one sample, sequenced in a study of cytomegalovirus exposure and HLA in healthy donors. The PCR had 60 Vbeta and 13 Jbeta primers. The protocol was immunoSEQ multiplex PCR, while the TCRdb copy is restricted to in-frame clones and leaves out a portion. The sample lists about 150,000 clones; roughly 80% were seen once. The sample was PBMCs. The receptors here all came from a human donor in good health.

The V gene is TRBV19, the J gene TRBJ1-2; TRBD1 might be the D (6 bases). Germline V gene data show CDR1 as LNHDA and CDR2 as SQIVND (reference sequence). The CDR3 is 15 amino acids. Trimming removed 3 bases at V and 0 bases at J, with 11 bases between. The CDR3 DNA reads TGTGCCAGTAGTATGGGGACACCTGCTAACTATGGCTACACCTTC. This sequence encodes CASSMGTPANYGYTF.

The chain couples TRBV4-1 to TRBJ1-2, with a tentative D call TRBD1 (6 bases). CDR1 is MGHRA and CDR2 is YSYEKL in the germline V gene. The CDR3 is 11 amino acids. V gave up 6 bases and J gave up 9 bases, with 11 bases separating them. Written as DNA, the CDR3 is TGCGCCAGCAGAGACAGGTCTAGCTACACCTTC. Protein sequence: CASRDRSSYTF.